The rows below give T cell receptor beta chains drawn from one sample of a study of blood T cell repertoires in COVID-19. The table came from immunoSEQ multiplex PCR; TCRdb's copy has only in-frame clones and leaves some out. This table has 300,000 to 400,000 clones, roughly 90% appearing once. Sequences were obtained from peripheral blood. These receptors were obtained from a woman in her sixties with COVID-19, enrolled during active disease. Both conserved end residues are part of each CDR3. The D gene is left open where the match is weak. Some rows have no size entry. The others give once, few or many, or a class for an expanded clone.

cdr3_nt: TGTGCCAGCAGCTTATATCTTGGACGGGGGGCACGGACAGATACGCAGTATTTT; cdr3_aa: CASSLYLGRGARTDTQYF; clone_size: NA; d_call: NA; j_call: TRBJ2-3; v_call: TRBV11-3
cdr3_nt: TGTGCCAGCAGTTACAGGACAGGGATCGGCGAGCAGTACTTC; cdr3_aa: CASSYRTGIGEQYF; clone_size: NA; d_call: TRBD1; j_call: TRBJ2-7; v_call: TRBV6-2/TRBV6-3
cdr3_nt: TGCGCCAGCAGCCCGGGACAGCGCTACGAGCAGTACTTC; cdr3_aa: CASSPGQRYEQYF; clone_size: NA; d_call: TRBD1; j_call: TRBJ2-7; v_call: TRBV10-2
cdr3_nt: TGTGCCAGCAGTTACGTAGCAGGGCTCTGGGATGGCTACACCTTC; cdr3_aa: CASSYVAGLWDGYTF; clone_size: NA; d_call: NA; j_call: TRBJ1-2; v_call: TRBV6-6
cdr3_nt: TGTGCCAGCAGCGAGAGCAATTCACCCCTCCACTTT; cdr3_aa: CASSESNSPLHF; clone_size: NA; d_call: NA; j_call: TRBJ1-6; v_call: TRBV5-4
cdr3_nt: TGTGCCAGCAGCTTCCAAGTTCCAGGGGGCAACTGGGGACTGTTTTTT; cdr3_aa: CASSFQVPGGNWGLFF; clone_size: many; d_call: TRBD1; j_call: TRBJ1-4; v_call: TRBV3-1/TRBV3-2
cdr3_nt: TGTGCCAGCAGCCCAGGACAGGGGATTCAAGATACGCAGTATTTT; cdr3_aa: CASSPGQGIQDTQYF; clone_size: NA; d_call: TRBD1; j_call: TRBJ2-3; v_call: TRBV7-9
cdr3_nt: TGTGCCAGCAGTCCAACAGGGGTTTTACAAGAGACCCAGTACTTC; cdr3_aa: CASSPTGVLQETQYF; clone_size: NA; d_call: TRBD1; j_call: TRBJ2-5; v_call: TRBV27
cdr3_nt: TGTGCCAGCAGCGTAGACGGGGACTACTACAATGAGCAGTTCTTC; cdr3_aa: CASSVDGDYYNEQFF; clone_size: once; d_call: TRBD2; j_call: TRBJ2-1; v_call: TRBV9
cdr3_nt: TGTGCCAGCAGACCGGGACAGGGGGGCGAGCAGTACTTC; cdr3_aa: CASRPGQGGEQYF; clone_size: NA; d_call: TRBD1; j_call: TRBJ2-7; v_call: TRBV27
cdr3_nt: TGTGCCATCAGTGAGTTGGACAGGGGCGAGGAAAAACTGTTTTTT; cdr3_aa: CAISELDRGEEKLFF; clone_size: NA; d_call: TRBD1; j_call: TRBJ1-4; v_call: TRBV10-3
cdr3_nt: TGTGCCAGTAGTATGTCGGCGGTTTCCTACAATGAGCAGTTCTTC; cdr3_aa: CASSMSAVSYNEQFF; clone_size: NA; d_call: NA; j_call: TRBJ2-1; v_call: TRBV19
cdr3_nt: TGTGCCAGCAGCTTTAATAGCGGGGGGGCCGCAGATACGCAGTATTTT; cdr3_aa: CASSFNSGGAADTQYF; clone_size: NA; d_call: TRBD2; j_call: TRBJ2-3; v_call: TRBV11-1
cdr3_nt: TGCGCCAGCAGCTCCGGGACAAATGGAAACACCATATATTTT; cdr3_aa: CASSSGTNGNTIYF; clone_size: NA; d_call: NA; j_call: TRBJ1-3; v_call: TRBV5-1
cdr3_nt: TGTGCCAGCAGCCTAAACCCCGGCTCTGGAAACACCATATATTTT; cdr3_aa: CASSLNPGSGNTIYF; clone_size: NA; d_call: NA; j_call: TRBJ1-3; v_call: TRBV7-2
cdr3_nt: TGCGCCAGCAGAACCCTAGCGGCCCCCTACAATGAGCAGTTCTTC; cdr3_aa: CASRTLAAPYNEQFF; clone_size: NA; d_call: TRBD2; j_call: TRBJ2-1; v_call: TRBV5-1
cdr3_nt: TGTGCCAGCTCACCAGTTAGCGGGGCCGATACGCAGTATTTT; cdr3_aa: CASSPVSGADTQYF; clone_size: once; d_call: TRBD2; j_call: TRBJ2-3; v_call: TRBV18
cdr3_nt: TGCGCCAGCAGCCGGACAGGGGCGTCCGGGGAGCTGTTTTTT; cdr3_aa: CASSRTGASGELFF; clone_size: once; d_call: TRBD1; j_call: TRBJ2-2; v_call: TRBV5-1
cdr3_nt: TGTGCCAGCAGCCGCACCGATGTCGGGGGTCGCTACGAGCAGTACTTC; cdr3_aa: CASSRTDVGGRYEQYF; clone_size: NA; d_call: NA; j_call: TRBJ2-7; v_call: TRBV7-3
cdr3_nt: TGCGCCAGCAGCCAAAAAAGCTACCAGGGAGGCCTCAATCAGCCCCAGCATTTT; cdr3_aa: CASSQKSYQGGLNQPQHF; clone_size: NA; d_call: NA; j_call: TRBJ1-5; v_call: TRBV4-1
cdr3_nt: TGCGCCAGCAGCCAACGCGGGGGACTAGCGGGGGGGCCTGGCACAGATACGCAGTATTTT; cdr3_aa: CASSQRGGLAGGPGTDTQYF; clone_size: NA; d_call: TRBD2; j_call: TRBJ2-3; v_call: TRBV4-1
cdr3_nt: TGTGCCAGCAGCCAAACCTCGATGTACGGTGAGCAGTTCTTC; cdr3_aa: CASSQTSMYGEQFF; clone_size: NA; d_call: NA; j_call: TRBJ2-1; v_call: TRBV3-1/TRBV3-2
cdr3_nt: TGTGCCAGCAGCGCCGAAGGGGGTACTGAAGCTTTCTTT; cdr3_aa: CASSAEGGTEAFF; clone_size: once; d_call: NA; j_call: TRBJ1-1; v_call: TRBV9
cdr3_nt: TGTGCCAGCAGCTCACTTTCCCCCTCCCGGGACAGGGATGGGACTGAAGCTTTCTTT; cdr3_aa: CASSSLSPSRDRDGTEAFF; clone_size: NA; d_call: TRBD1; j_call: TRBJ1-1; v_call: TRBV7-2
cdr3_nt: TGTGCCAGCAGCCACGACAGGGGGCAAGAGACCCAGTACTTC; cdr3_aa: CASSHDRGQETQYF; clone_size: NA; d_call: TRBD1; j_call: TRBJ2-5; v_call: TRBV11-2
cdr3_nt: TGTGCCAGCTCACAGACCGGGACTAGCGGGAAGTTAAACCAAGAGACCCAGTACTTC; cdr3_aa: CASSQTGTSGKLNQETQYF; clone_size: NA; d_call: TRBD2; j_call: TRBJ2-5; v_call: TRBV18
cdr3_nt: TGTGCCAGCAGTTCGGACTGGAATTCACCCCTCCACTTT; cdr3_aa: CASSSDWNSPLHF; clone_size: once; d_call: NA; j_call: TRBJ1-6; v_call: TRBV6-4
cdr3_nt: TGTGCCAGCAGCCCGGGGGGGGGCGGACGGACCCAGTACTTC; cdr3_aa: CASSPGGGGRTQYF; clone_size: NA; d_call: TRBD2; j_call: TRBJ2-5; v_call: TRBV7-6
cdr3_nt: TGCGCCAGCACCACTAGCGGGGGGTCTCGAGGCACCGGGGAGCTGTTTTTT; cdr3_aa: CASTTSGGSRGTGELFF; clone_size: NA; d_call: TRBD2; j_call: TRBJ2-2; v_call: TRBV5-1
cdr3_nt: TGTGCCAGCAGCCCGGACAGGCGGATCTATGGCTACACCTTC; cdr3_aa: CASSPDRRIYGYTF; clone_size: NA; d_call: TRBD1; j_call: TRBJ1-2; v_call: TRBV2
cdr3_nt: TGTGCCAGCAGCTTGGAAATTGCGGGGTACAATGAGCAGTTCTTC; cdr3_aa: CASSLEIAGYNEQFF; clone_size: NA; d_call: NA; j_call: TRBJ2-1; v_call: TRBV5-5
cdr3_nt: TGCGCCAGCAGCCCACTGGACAGGCGCCGAGGGAATGAGCAGTTCTTC; cdr3_aa: CASSPLDRRRGNEQFF; clone_size: NA; d_call: TRBD1; j_call: TRBJ2-1; v_call: TRBV5-1
cdr3_nt: TGTGCCAGCAGCTCCCGGACTAGCGGGGGGTATACGCAGTATTTT; cdr3_aa: CASSSRTSGGYTQYF; clone_size: NA; d_call: TRBD2; j_call: TRBJ2-3; v_call: TRBV7-8
cdr3_nt: TGTGCCAGCAGCTTGTCGGGTTCCGGCTACACCTTC; cdr3_aa: CASSLSGSGYTF; clone_size: once; d_call: NA; j_call: TRBJ1-2; v_call: TRBV5-6
cdr3_nt: TGCGCCAGCAGTGCTAGTCGGACAGCGATCTATGGCTACACCTTC; cdr3_aa: CASSASRTAIYGYTF; clone_size: NA; d_call: NA; j_call: TRBJ1-2; v_call: TRBV10-2
cdr3_nt: TGCAGTGCTAGTAGCACAGGGTATCGCGAGCAGTACTTC; cdr3_aa: CSASSTGYREQYF; clone_size: NA; d_call: NA; j_call: TRBJ2-7; v_call: TRBV20-1
cdr3_nt: TGTGCCAGCAGCCCGAGCTCCTACGAGCAGTACTTC; cdr3_aa: CASSPSSYEQYF; clone_size: NA; d_call: NA; j_call: TRBJ2-7; v_call: TRBV7-2
cdr3_nt: TGTGCCAGCAGCGTAAGGCAGGGGGCTCAAACCGGGGAGCTGTTTTTT; cdr3_aa: CASSVRQGAQTGELFF; clone_size: NA; d_call: TRBD1; j_call: TRBJ2-2; v_call: TRBV9
cdr3_nt: TGTGCCACGTATGGCTACACCTTC; cdr3_aa: CATYGYTF; clone_size: NA; d_call: NA; j_call: TRBJ1-2; v_call: TRBV19
cdr3_nt: TGTGCCAGTAGTATACCACAGACCACTAACTATGGCTACACCTTC; cdr3_aa: CASSIPQTTNYGYTF; clone_size: NA; d_call: NA; j_call: TRBJ1-2; v_call: TRBV19
cdr3_nt: TGTGCCAGTAGACGGTCGAACACTGAAGCTTTCTTT; cdr3_aa: CASRRSNTEAFF; clone_size: NA; d_call: NA; j_call: TRBJ1-1; v_call: TRBV19
cdr3_nt: TGCGCCAGCAGCCAAGTGAACAGGCCCGAAAGAGGCTACACCTTC; cdr3_aa: CASSQVNRPERGYTF; clone_size: NA; d_call: NA; j_call: TRBJ1-2; v_call: TRBV4-1
cdr3_nt: TGCAGCGTTGGAGAGACAGGGTACAATGAGCAGTTCTTC; cdr3_aa: CSVGETGYNEQFF; clone_size: once; d_call: TRBD1; j_call: TRBJ2-1; v_call: TRBV29-1
cdr3_nt: TGTGCCAGCTCACTAAAAGCGGGGACGTTCTCCTACGAGCAGTACTTC; cdr3_aa: CASSLKAGTFSYEQYF; clone_size: NA; d_call: TRBD2; j_call: TRBJ2-7; v_call: TRBV18
cdr3_nt: TGTGCCAGCAGTACCCATGGACAGGACTATGGCTACACCTTC; cdr3_aa: CASSTHGQDYGYTF; clone_size: NA; d_call: TRBD1; j_call: TRBJ1-2; v_call: TRBV27
cdr3_nt: TGTGCCAGCAGCGCTACAGGGAATGGCTACACCTTC; cdr3_aa: CASSATGNGYTF; clone_size: NA; d_call: NA; j_call: TRBJ1-2; v_call: TRBV5-6
cdr3_nt: TGTGCCAGCAGCTCACCGGGACTAGCTCCCGGGGAGCTGTTTTTT; cdr3_aa: CASSSPGLAPGELFF; clone_size: once; d_call: TRBD2; j_call: TRBJ2-2; v_call: TRBV7-3
cdr3_nt: TGTGCCAGCAGCGAACGGGACTATGGCTACACCTTC; cdr3_aa: CASSERDYGYTF; clone_size: NA; d_call: NA; j_call: TRBJ1-2; v_call: TRBV9
cdr3_nt: TGCAGCGTTGAAGCCCAGGGGACCCCCGGGGAGCTGTTTTTT; cdr3_aa: CSVEAQGTPGELFF; clone_size: NA; d_call: NA; j_call: TRBJ2-2; v_call: TRBV29-1
cdr3_nt: TGTGCCAGCAACGGACAGACCCCCCGGCAAGCTTTCTTT; cdr3_aa: CASNGQTPRQAFF; clone_size: NA; d_call: NA; j_call: TRBJ1-1; v_call: TRBV12-3/TRBV12-4
cdr3_nt: TGTGCCAGCAGTCGGACAGGGGAATTTAGGAGGTACTATGGCTACACCTTC; cdr3_aa: CASSRTGEFRRYYGYTF; clone_size: NA; d_call: TRBD1; j_call: TRBJ1-2; v_call: TRBV3-1/TRBV3-2
cdr3_nt: TGCGCCAGCAGCGCGACCGGGACTGCTGGAAACACCATATATTTT; cdr3_aa: CASSATGTAGNTIYF; clone_size: few; d_call: NA; j_call: TRBJ1-3; v_call: TRBV5-1
cdr3_nt: TGTGCCAGCAGTGAATTGGAACAGGGGACTGCAACTAATGAAAAACTGTTTTTT; cdr3_aa: CASSELEQGTATNEKLFF; clone_size: NA; d_call: TRBD1; j_call: TRBJ1-4; v_call: TRBV6-1
cdr3_nt: TGCGCCAGCAGTGTTAGTCCTGAGCAGTTCTTC; cdr3_aa: CASSVSPEQFF; clone_size: once; d_call: NA; j_call: TRBJ2-1; v_call: TRBV10-2
cdr3_nt: TGTGCCAGCAGCCTCTCTCGGCGGGGGGCGAACACCGGGGAGCTGTTTTTT; cdr3_aa: CASSLSRRGANTGELFF; clone_size: NA; d_call: TRBD2; j_call: TRBJ2-2; v_call: TRBV13
cdr3_nt: TGTGCCAGCGGAGGACAGCCACGGACCGGGGAGCTGTTTTTT; cdr3_aa: CASGGQPRTGELFF; clone_size: NA; d_call: NA; j_call: TRBJ2-2; v_call: TRBV2
cdr3_nt: TGTGCCAGCAGTGAACGGGGGTTCCTTAATGAAAAACTGTTTTTT; cdr3_aa: CASSERGFLNEKLFF; clone_size: NA; d_call: NA; j_call: TRBJ1-4; v_call: TRBV2
cdr3_nt: TGTGCCAGCAGCCACCGACAGGGTAAAGGAGATACGCAGTATTTT; cdr3_aa: CASSHRQGKGDTQYF; clone_size: NA; d_call: TRBD1; j_call: TRBJ2-3; v_call: TRBV14
cdr3_nt: TGTGCCAGTAGTAGGGGACAGTATAGCAATCAGCCCCAGCATTTT; cdr3_aa: CASSRGQYSNQPQHF; clone_size: NA; d_call: TRBD1; j_call: TRBJ1-5; v_call: TRBV19